In its sample, the clone carrying this T cell receptor (beta chain) was seen a few times. V was pared by 1 base and J by 5 bases, with 11 bases of the junction left unmatched. Germline assignment: CDR1 MGHRA and CDR2 YSYEKL. The CDR3 has 17 residues. These data come from a study of blood T cell repertoires in COVID-19. Study information: Sites across the United States, Italy and Spain contributed samples from acute and convalescent COVID-19. The cDNA or gDNA used as material had been derived from T cells, B-cell-depleted T cells, or PBMCs.

Source study methods: Reference gene primer amplification yielded estimated nucleated cell counts. Sequencing was performed with immunoSEQ multiplex PCR; in TCRdb, only in-frame clones are kept and a portion is missing. For V, J and clone size, that table is used; D and trimming come from the DNA. The data contain approximately 250,000 clones, 70% to 90% of them singletons. The chain uses TRBV4-1 and TRBJ2-5, with TRBD1 identical over 9 bases. The sample comprised peripheral blood. The source is a woman in her sixties with active or convalescent COVID-19. The CDR3 here is CASSQGWGGQGRETQYF. The CDR3 coding sequence is TGCGCCAGCAGCCAAGGGTGGGGTGGACAGGGGAGGGAGACCCAGTACTTC.